This record concerns one T cell receptor (beta chain) sequence. This clone was seen once. Its antigen is not yet known. The record has no base qualities; no much larger clone is one base away. Genomic DNA was isolated using the Qiagen DNeasy kit from unsorted PBMCs as well as from negatively selected CD4+ and CD8+ fractions. TCR beta CDR3 regions were subjected to amplification by immunoSEQ multiplex PCR with primers that anneal to V and J segments. A synthetic immune receptor repertoire was used to minimize amplification bias, and any remaining bias was removed computationally after sequencing. As for the authors' bioinformatics: Custom Python scripts were used to quantify repertoire diversity as the Shannon entropy index. Unsorted, CD4+ and CD8+ repertoires were examined separately, except in combined analyses, for which CD4+ and CD8+ sequences were merged in silico. Clonal expansion was defined as a frequency increase of at least 2-fold after treatment compared with C1D1, and clones undetected at baseline were assigned a pseudocount of 0.5. Singleton clones were defined as clones with 0 or 1 copy at C1D1, and non-singleton clones were defined as clones with 2 or more copies. Clones expanded in unsorted samples were assigned a CD4+, CD8+ or unknown annotation through matching of protein sequences in sorted samples from the same patient. Wilcoxon tests were applied to paired samples to test diversity changes from C1D1 to C4D1. TCRdb provides this immuneACCESS table in a form limited to in-frame rearrangements. Some clones are lacking; in checked studies, under half of them reflect an unresolved V gene, and why the rest are absent is not known. D and trimming were read from the DNA, whereas the V and J calls and clone size are those reported in that table. The sample table holds tens of thousands of clones, of which around nine tenths were seen once. Around 0.21% of the sample goes to the ten largest clones.

This sample's time point label indicates: cycle 1 day 1 (C1D1), immediately before nivolumab initiation. Relapse after autologous stem cell transplantation had occurred in all trial patients, and cohorts A, B and C were distinguished by prior brentuximab vedotin exposure. Using a Miltenyi CD4+ T cell isolation kit, CD4+ T cells were purified from thawed PBMCs through magnetic negative selection. A total of over 50 patients with relapsed/refractory classical Hodgkin lymphoma made up the trial cohort, and each patient's best overall response was complete response, partial response or progressive disease. Single-agent nivolumab was administered to trial patients in the multi-cohort phase II CheckMate 205 trial. An independent review committee assessed best overall response using the 2007 International Working Group response criteria. Trial PBMCs were obtained immediately prior to nivolumab initiation (C1D1) and on therapy at cycle 2 day 1 and cycle 4 day 1. Peripheral blood was collected in 8 mL Vacutainer Cell Preparation Tubes, from which PBMCs were isolated by centrifugation and then cryopreserved. Purified CD4+ and CD8+ fractions were prepared only for cases with an additional available PBMC sample. Magnetically labelled cells were removed on LS columns in a quadroMACS separator, and the flow-through was retained as the purified fraction.

These data belong to a study of PD-1 blockade in classical Hodgkin lymphoma (dated by TCRdb to about 2020). Describing the broader study: Nivolumab dosing was 3 mg/kg intravenously every 2 weeks, continuing until either disease progression or unacceptable toxicity. The study used CyTOF and TCR beta sequencing to define a peripheral blood immune signature of response to PD-1 blockade in classical Hodgkin lymphoma. Study-wide findings and limitations: Baseline TCR diversity was reported to be lower in newly diagnosed patients than in healthy donors and to be lower still in relapsed/refractory patients. Diversity was lower in patients who began nivolumab less than 1 year after ASCT, so these patients were left out of later analyses to avoid confounding by immune reconstitution. Only a single clinical trial cohort was studied, and what caused the repertoire differences, possibly disease activity or prior therapy, remained undefined. CD4+ but not CD8+ TCR diversity rose significantly by C4D1 (p=0.0027 vs p=0.16), most apparent in complete responders (p=0.02). Trial patients achieving complete response had baseline diversity similar to newly diagnosed patients, whereas partial responders and progressors had significantly lower diversity.

From the cysteine up to the phenylalanine, the CDR3 has a length of 19 residues. Only the CDR3 DNA is retained, 57 bases long and in frame from the first base. Trimming takes 4 bases off V and 0 bases off J; junction bases not matched to a gene: 10. The germline V gene sets CDR1 to SGHRS and CDR2 to YFSETQ. This specimen was CD4+ T cells from blood, taken at baseline. This clonotype was sampled from a human donor with classical Hodgkin lymphoma. The receptor chain draws on TRBV5-1 and TRBJ2-6, with 10 bases in between that match TRBD1. The CDR3 reads as follows: CASSLGQGTSPSGANVLTF. The DNA sequence is given as TGCGCCAGCAGCCTGGGACAGGGGACTTCCCCCTCTGGGGCCAACGTCCTGACTTTC.